A single sample is the source of the 7 T cell receptor beta chains below, sequenced in a study of T cells in Graves' hyperthyroidism and ophthalmopathy. Amplified regions were TCR beta CDR3 sequences from RNA transcripts. The TCR CDR3 was amplified in a first-round RT-PCR using the HTBI primer set. TCRdb used MiXCR to reprocess the multiplex PCR reads, holding one entry per CDR3 protein. The sample lists some 350,000 distinct CDR3 sequences; around a sixth were seen once. The sample consisted of blood. The receptors originated from a woman aged 18 to 35 with Graves' hyperthyroidism that later progressed to Graves' ophthalmopathy.

This clonotype has ten or more counts. The V call is TRBV4-1, the J call TRBJ1-1; 7 positions match TRBD1. Trimming cost V 6 bases and J 6 bases; bases outside gene matches: 10. In germline, CDR1 is MGHRA, CDR2 YSYEKL. The CDR3 has 14 residues. CDR3 loop: CASRLETGFAEAFF. DNA for the CDR3: TGCGCCAGCAGACTCGAGACAGGGTTCGCTGAAGCTTTCTTT.

This clonotype has a handful of counts. The rearrangement uses TRBV27 and TRBJ2-7, with a possible D match to TRBD2 (6 bases). V shed 5 bases and J shed 4 bases, with 18 bases lying between them. The length of the CDR3 is 15 residues. Germline V lookup: CDR1 MNHEY, CDR2 SMNVEV (reference sequence). CDR3 sequence: CASSPPGDSSYEQYF. CDR3 sequence (DNA): TGTGCCAGCAGTCCCCCGGGGGACTCAAGTTACGAGCAGTACTTC.

This clonotype was detected many times. This chain's CDR3 is CASSLRTSATDTQYF. In DNA form, the CDR3 reads TGTGCCAGCAGTCTACGGACTAGCGCCACAGATACGCAGTATTTT. The chain is built from TRBV28 and TRBJ2-3; 9 bases agree with TRBD2. Trimming at V came to 5 bases and at J to 2 bases, leaving 5 bases not matched to a gene. This CDR3 comprises 15 residues. Germline assignment: CDR1 MDHEN and CDR2 SYDVKM.

The table lists this clonotype with many counts. The rearrangement links TRBV6-6 to TRBJ2-2, with D perhaps matching TRBD1 or TRBD2 (6 bases each). In germline, CDR1 is MNHNY, CDR2 SVGAGI (reference sequence). CDR3 size: 18 residues. With 2 bases removed from V and 5 bases from J, the gap between germline ends came to 21 bases. The CDR3 DNA reads as TGTGCCAGCAGTTACCCCCTGACGACAGGCGCGGGGACCGGGGAGCTGTTTTTT. As protein: CASSYPLTTGAGTGELFF.

This clonotype was seen a few times. The V gene is TRBV30, the J gene TRBJ2-3; either TRBD1 or TRBD2 may supply D (6 bases each). There are 14 residues in the CDR3. V lost 4 bases, J lost 1 base, and 12 bases lay in between. Germline assignment: CDR1 GTSNPN and CDR2 SVGIG (reference sequence). CDR3 DNA sequence: TGTGCCTGGACGGGAGCAGGGGGCACAGATACGCAGTATTTT. Residues: CAWTGAGGTDTQYF.

The J gene is TRBJ2-3, the V gene TRBV7-2; no definite D call. This CDR3 has 15 residues. Germline V gene sequence: CDR1 SGHTA, CDR2 FQGNSA. V was pared by 5 bases and J by 1 base, with 13 bases between. The DNA of the CDR3 is TGTGCCAGCAGCCTCGAGGTTTTGGGCACAGATACGCAGTATTTT. Its translation: CASSLEVLGTDTQYF.

The chain carries TRBV28 and TRBJ2-7; D remains unclear. The CDR3 is 14 residues long. Looked up from germline, CDR1 is MDHEN and CDR2 is SYDVKM. Deletions cut 4 bases from V and 2 bases from J, with 12 bases between. CDR3: CASSSLTETYEQYF. Written as DNA, the CDR3 is TGTGCCAGCAGTTCTCTGACCGAGACCTACGAGCAGTACTTC.